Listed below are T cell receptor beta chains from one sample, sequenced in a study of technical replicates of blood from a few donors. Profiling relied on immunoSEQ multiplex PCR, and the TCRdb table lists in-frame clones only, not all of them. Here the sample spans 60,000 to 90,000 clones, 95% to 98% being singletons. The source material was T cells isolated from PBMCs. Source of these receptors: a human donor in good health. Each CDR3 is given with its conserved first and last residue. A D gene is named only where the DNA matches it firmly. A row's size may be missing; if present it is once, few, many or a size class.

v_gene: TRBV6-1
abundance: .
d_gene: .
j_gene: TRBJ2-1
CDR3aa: CASLEDRSYNEQFF
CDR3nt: TGTGCCAGCTTGGAGGACCGCTCCTACAATGAGCAGTTCTTC

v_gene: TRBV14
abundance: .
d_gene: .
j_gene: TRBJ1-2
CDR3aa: CASSQEGRGLGYTF
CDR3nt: TGTGCCAGCAGCCAAGAAGGTCGAGGGCTCGGCTACACCTTC

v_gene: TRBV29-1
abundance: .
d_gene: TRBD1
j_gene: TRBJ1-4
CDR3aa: CSARQGAGEKLFF
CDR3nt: TGCAGCGCGCGACAGGGGGCAGGGGAAAAACTGTTTTTT

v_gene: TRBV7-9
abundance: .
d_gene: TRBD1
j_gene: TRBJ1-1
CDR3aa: CASSLRGLNTEAFF
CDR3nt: TGTGCCAGCAGCTTAAGGGGGCTTAACACTGAAGCTTTCTTT

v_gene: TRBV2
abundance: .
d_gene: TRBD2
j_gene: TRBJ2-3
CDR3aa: CASRKAGGSTDTQYF
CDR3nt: TGTGCCAGCAGAAAAGCGGGGGGGAGCACAGATACGCAGTATTTT

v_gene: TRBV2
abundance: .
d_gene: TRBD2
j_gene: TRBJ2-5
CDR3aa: CASIPFTSGGSGETQYF
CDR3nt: TGTGCCAGCATTCCATTTACTAGCGGGGGGAGTGGAGAGACCCAGTACTTC

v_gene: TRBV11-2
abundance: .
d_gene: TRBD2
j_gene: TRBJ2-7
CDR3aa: CASSLGGLAGYLPHEQYF
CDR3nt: TGTGCCAGCAGCTTAGGTGGCCTAGCGGGATATCTCCCCCACGAGCAGTACTTC

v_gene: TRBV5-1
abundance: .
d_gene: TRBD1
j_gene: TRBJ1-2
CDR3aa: CASSGGDRGYGYTF
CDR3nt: TGCGCCAGCAGCGGAGGGGACAGGGGGTATGGCTACACCTTC

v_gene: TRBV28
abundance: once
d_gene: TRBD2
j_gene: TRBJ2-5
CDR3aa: CASSPPASGRGETQYF
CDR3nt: TGTGCCAGCAGTCCACCGGCTAGCGGGAGGGGAGAGACCCAGTACTTC

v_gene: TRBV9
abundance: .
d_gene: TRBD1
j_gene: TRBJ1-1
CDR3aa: CASSPRTGVDTEAFF
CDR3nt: TGTGCCAGCAGCCCTCGGACAGGGGTTGACACTGAAGCTTTCTTT

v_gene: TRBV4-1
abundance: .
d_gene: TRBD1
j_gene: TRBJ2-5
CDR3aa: CASSQGPGDRVETQYF
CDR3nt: TGCGCCAGCAGCCAAGGACCAGGGGACAGGGTTGAGACCCAGTACTTC

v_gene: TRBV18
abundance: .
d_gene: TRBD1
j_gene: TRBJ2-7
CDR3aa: CASRESLSRDRDYEQYF
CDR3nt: TGTGCCAGCCGTGAATCCCTGTCCCGGGACAGGGATTACGAGCAGTACTTC

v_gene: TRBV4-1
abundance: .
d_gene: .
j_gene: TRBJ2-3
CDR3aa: CASSQGWGRSTDTQYF
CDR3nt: TGCGCCAGCAGCCAAGGATGGGGCCGTAGCACAGATACGCAGTATTTT

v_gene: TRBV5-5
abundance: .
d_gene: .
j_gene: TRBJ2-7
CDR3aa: CASSLVGAGTYEQYF
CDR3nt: TGTGCCAGCAGCTTGGTAGGGGCGGGAACTTACGAGCAGTACTTC

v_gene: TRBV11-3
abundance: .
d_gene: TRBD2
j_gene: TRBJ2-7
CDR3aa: CASSPPASGVYYEQYF
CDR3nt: TGTGCCAGCAGCCCACCGGCTAGCGGGGTTTACTACGAGCAGTACTTC

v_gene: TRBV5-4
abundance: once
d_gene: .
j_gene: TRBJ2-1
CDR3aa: CASSWGSEQFF
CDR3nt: TGTGCCAGCAGCTGGGGCAGCGAGCAGTTCTTC

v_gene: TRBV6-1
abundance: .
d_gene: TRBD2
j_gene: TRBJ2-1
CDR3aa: CASKRLAGGEQFF
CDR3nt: TGTGCCAGCAAGAGGCTAGCGGGAGGCGAGCAGTTCTTC

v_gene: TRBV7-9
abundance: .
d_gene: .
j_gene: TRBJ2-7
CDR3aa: CASSLVQGSSYEQYF
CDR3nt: TGTGCCAGCAGCTTAGTGCAGGGAAGTTCCTACGAGCAGTACTTC

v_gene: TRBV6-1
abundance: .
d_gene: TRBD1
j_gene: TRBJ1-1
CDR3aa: CASSASLDRGREAFF
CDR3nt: TGTGCCAGCAGCGCAAGCCTGGACAGGGGGAGAGAAGCTTTCTTT

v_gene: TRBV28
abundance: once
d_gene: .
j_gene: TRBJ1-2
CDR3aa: CASSLAGADGYTF
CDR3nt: TGTGCCAGCAGTTTGGCCGGAGCGGATGGCTACACCTTC

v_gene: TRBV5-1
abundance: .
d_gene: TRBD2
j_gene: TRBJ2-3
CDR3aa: CASSTDSGRPPDTQYF
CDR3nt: TGCGCCAGCAGCACAGATAGCGGGAGGCCCCCAGATACGCAGTATTTT

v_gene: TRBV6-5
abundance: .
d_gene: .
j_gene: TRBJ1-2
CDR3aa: CASSLEGTAYGYTF
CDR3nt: TGTGCCAGCAGTCTGGAGGGCACAGCTTATGGCTACACCTTC

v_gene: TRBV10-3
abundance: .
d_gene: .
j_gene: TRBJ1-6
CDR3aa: CAISERLGREGSPLHF
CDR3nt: TGTGCCATCAGTGAAAGACTAGGCAGGGAAGGTTCACCCCTCCACTTT

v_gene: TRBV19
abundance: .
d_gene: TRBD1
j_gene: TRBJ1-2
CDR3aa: CASSTPGQGRDYTF
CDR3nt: TGTGCCAGTAGTACCCCCGGACAGGGTAGAGACTACACCTTC

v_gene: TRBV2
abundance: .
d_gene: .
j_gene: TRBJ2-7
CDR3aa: CASREYPAASTYEQYF
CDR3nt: TGTGCCAGCAGGGAATATCCAGCCGCTAGTACCTACGAGCAGTACTTC

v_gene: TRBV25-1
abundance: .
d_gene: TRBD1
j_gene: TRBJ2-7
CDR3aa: CASSDGPSTGDSYEQYF
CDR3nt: TGTGCCAGCAGTGATGGCCCCTCGACAGGGGACTCCTACGAGCAGTACTTC

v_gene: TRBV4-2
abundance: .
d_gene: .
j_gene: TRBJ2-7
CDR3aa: CASSQDWLGDYEQYF
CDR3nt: TGTGCCAGCAGCCAAGATTGGCTAGGAGACTACGAGCAGTACTTC

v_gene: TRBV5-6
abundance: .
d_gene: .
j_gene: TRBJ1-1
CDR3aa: CASSVPYLQEAFF
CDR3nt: TGTGCCAGCAGCGTACCCTATTTACAGGAAGCTTTCTTT

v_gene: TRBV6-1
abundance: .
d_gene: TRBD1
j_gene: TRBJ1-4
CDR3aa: CASENRGRGEKLFF
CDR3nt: TGTGCCAGCGAAAACAGGGGGCGAGGTGAAAAACTGTTTTTT

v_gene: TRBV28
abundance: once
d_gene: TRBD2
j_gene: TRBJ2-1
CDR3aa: CASRHLFREEPYNEQFF
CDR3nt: TGTGCCAGCAGACACCTTTTCCGGGAGGAGCCATACAATGAGCAGTTCTTC

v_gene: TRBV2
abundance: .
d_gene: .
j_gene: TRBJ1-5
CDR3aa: CATKDTFLQPQHF
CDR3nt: TGTGCCACCAAGGACACCTTCTTACAGCCCCAGCATTTT

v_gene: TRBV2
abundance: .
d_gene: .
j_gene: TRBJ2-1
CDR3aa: CASSDFSMNEQFF
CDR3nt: TGTGCCAGCAGTGATTTTAGCATGAATGAGCAGTTCTTC

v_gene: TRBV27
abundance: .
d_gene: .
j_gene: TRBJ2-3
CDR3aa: CASSLERSTDTQYF
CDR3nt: TGTGCCAGCAGTTTAGAACGGAGCACAGATACGCAGTATTTT

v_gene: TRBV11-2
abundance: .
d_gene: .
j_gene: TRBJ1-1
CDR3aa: CASSPNNLGGAFF
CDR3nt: TGTGCCAGCAGCCCGAATAACCTAGGTGGGGCTTTCTTT

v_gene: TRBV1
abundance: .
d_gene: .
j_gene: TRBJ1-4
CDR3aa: CTSSQVPGQNNEKLFF
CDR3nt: TGCACCAGCAGCCAGGTCCCGGGACAGAATAATGAAAAACTGTTTTTT